These 28 T cell receptor beta chains were all obtained from the same sample, sequenced in a study of OX40 agonist ivuxolimab in advanced cancers. The library was made by the immunoSEQ multiplex PCR assay. In TCRdb, the immuneACCESS table is reduced to in-frame sequences with V and J assigned. These tables do not hold every clone; where another copy was compared, an unresolved V gene accounts for under half, and the others remain unexplained. This sample lists about 46,000 clones; 75% to 90% were detected once. 10% to 15% of the sample is taken by the ten largest. The starting material was CD4+ or CD8+ T cells sorted from blood, obtained in a trial of the OX40 agonist ivuxolimab. All receptors derive from an adult with an advanced solid tumor such as melanoma, head and neck, liver or kidney cancer.

This chain joins TRBV28 and TRBJ1-2; tentative D call: TRBD1 (5 bases). V lost 5 bases, J lost 3 bases, and 19 bases lay in between. Germline CDR1 MDHEN, CDR2 SYDVKM. The CDR3 covers 16 residues. The CDR3 nucleotides are TGTGCCAGCAGTCCCCATTCACAGGAGGATCACTATGGCTACACCTTC. Its protein product is CASSPHSQEDHYGYTF.

The chain uses TRBV2 and TRBJ2-1; D gene unclear. V lost 3 bases and J 2 bases, leaving 8 bases between the germline ends. Germline V gene data show CDR1 as SNHLY and CDR2 as FYNNEI. The CDR3 extends over 14 amino acids. The CDR3 sequence: CASSDRAAYNEQFF. CDR3 DNA: TGTGCCAGCAGTGATAGGGCAGCCTACAATGAGCAGTTCTTC.

The rearrangement uses TRBV9 and TRBJ1-6; 8 positions agree with TRBD1. V shed 3 bases, J shed 6 bases, and the junction held 8 bases outside the gene matches. The CDR3 contains 16 residues. The germline V gene encodes CDR1 SGDLS and CDR2 YYNGEE. CDR3 in amino acids: CASSAATGAVNSPLHF. DNA of the CDR3: TGTGCCAGCAGCGCGGCGACAGGGGCCGTTAATTCACCCCTCCACTTT.

This clone turned up a few times. This chain joins TRBV30 and TRBJ2-1; D is perhaps TRBD2 (5 bases). Looked up from germline, CDR1 is GTSNPN and CDR2 is SVGIG (reference sequence). The CDR3 spans 14 residues. V lost 0 bases, J lost 3 bases, and 9 bases lay in between. CDR3 sequence: CAWSVFDYYNEQFF. Here the CDR3 DNA reads TGTGCCTGGAGTGTTTTTGACTACTACAATGAGCAGTTCTTC.

The sample holds one count of this clone. The CDR3 bases are TGTGCCAGCAGCTCGGGGTCCGGGGACGAGCAGTACTTC. As protein: CASSSGSGDEQYF. The gene calls are TRBV7-6 and TRBJ2-7; weak D call: TRBD2 (5 bases). V lost 4 bases to trimming and J lost 5 bases, with 12 bases between them. Germline CDR1 is SGHVS and CDR2 is FNYEAQ. The CDR3 extends over 13 amino acids.

The chain uses TRBV7-2 and TRBJ2-2, with D perhaps matching TRBD1 (6 bases). V lost 3 bases to trimming and J lost 6 bases, with 11 bases between them. The length of the CDR3 is 14 residues. Looked up from germline, CDR1 is SGHTA and CDR2 is FQGNSA. The DNA of the CDR3 is TGTGCCAGCAGCTTTGGACAGCTACCCGGGGAGCTGTTTTTT. It encodes CASSFGQLPGELFF. Full variable domain (rest looked up from reference TRBV7-2 and TRBJ2-2): GAGVSQSPSNKVTEKGKDVELRCDPISGHTALYWYRQSLGQGLEFLIYFQGNSAPDKSGLPSDRFSAERTGGSVSTLTIQRTQQEDSAVYLCASSFGQLPGELFFGEGSRLTVL.

CDR3 nucleotide sequence: TGTGCCAGCAGCGTAGAAGGTAGCGGGGGTTCCTACGAGCAGTACTTC. Its translation: CASSVEGSGGSYEQYF. The chain carries TRBV9 and TRBJ2-7; 9 bases map to TRBD2. Germline CDR1 reads SGDLS; CDR2 reads YYNGEE. The junction had 5 bases not matched to a gene; V was cut back by 0 bases and J by 1 base. This CDR3 has 16 amino acids.

Worth noting for this clone: At one boundary the junction diverges from the germline segment, which might be a read error. The chain combines TRBV11-2 with TRBJ2-5; 8 bases line up with TRBD1. The CDR3 runs to 15 residues. Germline V CDR1 and CDR2: SGHAT, FQNNGV. CDR3 sequence reads: CASSIDWTGQETQYF. CDR3 nucleotide sequence: TGTGCCAGCAGCATAGATTGGACAGGGCAAGAGACCCAGTACTTC.

V is TRBV19 and J is TRBJ2-1, with 13 positions matching TRBD2. V was clipped by 6 bases and J by 4 bases; unmatched bases: 9. Germline V gene lookup returns CDR1 LNHDA and CDR2 SQIVND (reference sequence). This CDR3 region has 17 residues. Here the CDR3 reads CASSWTSGSIGYNEQFF. In DNA, the CDR3 is TGTGCCAGTAGCTGGACTAGCGGGAGTATCGGGTACAATGAGCAGTTCTTC.

This clone appeared a single time. The V call is TRBV7-9, the J call TRBJ1-1; D not certain. CDR3 length: 14 residues. Per germline, CDR1 SEHNR and CDR2 FQNEAQ (reference sequence). V was cut by 2 bases and J by 1 base, with 8 bases left in between. The CDR3 region has the DNA TGTGCCAGCAGCTTACCGTTCCCGAACACTGAAGCTTTCTTT. Amino acids: CASSLPFPNTEAFF.

V and J are TRBV9 and TRBJ1-5; 7 positions match TRBD1. Germline V gives CDR1 SGDLS, CDR2 YYNGEE. CDR3 length equals 15 residues. J lost 4 bases, V lost 3 bases, and 7 bases had no gene match. The CDR3 DNA is TGTGCCAGCAGCGACACTGGGACAGCTAATCAGCCCCAGCATTTT. It translates to CASSDTGTANQPQHF.

This clone was counted only a few times. The chain couples TRBV7-3 to TRBJ2-3; D possibly uses TRBD1 or TRBD2 (5 bases each). Germline assignment: CDR1 SGHTA and CDR2 FQGTGA. V gave up 2 bases and J gave up 4 bases, with 10 bases separating them. The length of the CDR3 is 14 residues. The CDR3 here is CASSLVGDADTQYF. The CDR3 DNA is TGTGCCAGCAGCTTAGTCGGGGACGCAGATACGCAGTATTTT.

The V and J genes are TRBV2 and TRBJ2-2; D is ambiguous. The V gene's germline CDR1 is SNHLY and CDR2 FYNNEI. The CDR3 has 11 amino acids. Trimming removed 7 bases from V and 3 bases from J, with 3 bases in between. CDR3 residues: CASKYTGELFF. CDR3 DNA: TGTGCCAGCAAGTACACCGGGGAGCTGTTTTTT.

This chain uses TRBV5-5 with TRBJ1-1; 7 nucleotides match TRBD1. This CDR3 is built from 15 residues. CDR1 is SGHKS, CDR2 YYEKEE, per germline (reference sequence). With 4 bases clipped from V and 1 base from J, the junction kept 7 bases outside the gene matches. As DNA, the CDR3 is TGTGCCAGCAGCCTGAGGGACAGCCGGAACACTGAAGCTTTCTTT. As protein: CASSLRDSRNTEAFF.

The chain has TRBV7-2 and TRBJ1-3; possible D gene TRBD1, 6 bases. There are 15 residues in the CDR3. Between the trimmed V and J ends, which lost 3 bases and 3 bases, there was a span of 12 bases. CDR1 is SGHTA, CDR2 FQGNSA, per germline. The CDR3 loop is CASSFQGLIGNTIYF. DNA of the CDR3: TGTGCCAGCAGCTTTCAGGGGCTCATTGGAAACACCATATATTTT.

This chain uses TRBV15 with TRBJ2-2; D is perhaps TRBD1 (5 bases). The CDR3 runs 15 residues. The germline gives CDR1 LNHNV, CDR2 YYDKDF (reference sequence). Trimming took off 3 bases at V and 4 bases at J, with 12 bases between the two ends. The CDR3, as DNA: TGTGCCACCAGCAGTCAACAGGTCAGCACCGGGGAGCTGTTTTTT. Protein product: CATSSQQVSTGELFF.

This chain joins TRBV9 and TRBJ2-3; D unclear. The CDR3 has 14 residues. Germline CDR1 SGDLS, CDR2 YYNGEE. Between the trimmed V and J ends, which lost 0 bases and 6 bases, there was a span of 11 bases. The CDR3 loop is CASSVVSTPDTQYF. DNA of the CDR3: TGTGCCAGCAGCGTAGTATCTACCCCGGATACGCAGTATTTT.

The chain recombines TRBV7-9 with TRBJ2-3; D gene ambiguous. With 4 bases removed from V and 5 bases from J, the gap between germline ends came to 22 bases. There are 17 residues in the CDR3. CDR1 is SEHNR and CDR2 is FQNEAQ in the germline V gene (reference sequence). CDR3 bases: TGTGCCAGCAGCTCAACCCGGACGTCGGGCGATAGAGATACGCAGTATTTT. This encodes CASSSTRTSGDRDTQYF.

V gene TRBV4-1 combines with J gene TRBJ1-1; D perhaps matches TRBD1 (5 bases). This CDR3 spans 13 amino acids. Germline V gene data show CDR1 as MGHRA and CDR2 as YSYEKL. V dropped 8 bases and J dropped 2 bases, with 12 bases sitting between them. The CDR3: CASGGTSNTEAFF. CDR3 coding DNA: TGCGCCAGCGGCGGGACTTCTAACACTGAAGCTTTCTTT.

This chain links TRBV19 with TRBJ2-1; 8 bases are a match to TRBD2. Losses at the gene ends were 6 bases for V and 0 bases for J; bases not matched to a gene: 4. The V gene's germline CDR1 is LNHDA and CDR2 SQIVND (reference sequence). This CDR3 contains 15 residues. CDR3: CASRTGGSSYNEQFF. The CDR3, as DNA: TGTGCCAGTAGGACGGGAGGGAGCTCCTACAATGAGCAGTTCTTC.

The chain carries TRBV9 and TRBJ2-1, with D unclear. Germline CDR1 SGDLS, CDR2 YYNGEE. Trimming cost V 3 bases and J 6 bases, with 10 bases left between them. The CDR3 consists of 13 residues. Written as DNA, the CDR3 is TGTGCCAGCAGCGACCTAGGGTTCAATGAGCAGTTCTTC. Residues: CASSDLGFNEQFF. The full variable domain, in which reference TRBV9 and TRBJ2-1 provide the parts outside the CDR3, is DSGVTQTPKHLITATGQRVTLRCSPRSGDLSVYWYQQSLDQGLQFLIQYYNGEERAKGNILERFSAQQFPDLHSELNLSSLELGDSALYFCASSDLGFNEQFFGPGTRLTVL.

The rearrangement joins TRBV30 to TRBJ1-1; D is ambiguous. The CDR3 sequence is 12 residues long. Per the germline V gene, CDR1 is GTSNPN and CDR2 is SVGIG (reference sequence). V shed 0 bases and J shed 3 bases, with 5 bases lying between them. The CDR3 coding sequence is TGTGCCTGGAGTGTCGGGTACACTGAAGCTTTCTTT. As protein: CAWSVGYTEAFF. The full variable domain, rest sourced from reference TRBV30 and TRBJ1-1, is SQTIHQWPATLVQPVGSPLSLECTVEGTSNPNLYWYRQAAGRGLQLLFYSVGIGQISSEVPQNLSASRPQDRQFILSSKKLLLSDSGFYLCAWSVGYTEAFFGQGTRLTVV.

The V and J genes are TRBV7-3 and TRBJ2-1; perhaps TRBD1 as D (6 bases). This CDR3 is built from 15 residues. The germline V gene encodes CDR1 SGHTA and CDR2 FQGTGA. V shed 4 bases and J shed 0 bases, with 10 bases lying between them. CDR3: CASSYDRSSYNEQFF. The CDR3 DNA is TGTGCCAGCAGCTACGACAGGAGCTCCTACAATGAGCAGTTCTTC.

The V call is TRBV5-6, the J call TRBJ2-1; 10 positions agree with TRBD1. Unmatched junction bases numbered 7, after V lost 4 bases and J lost 6 bases. The CDR3 spans 15 residues. Germline lookup yields CDR1 SGHDT and CDR2 YYEEEE. The CDR3 region is CASSPGTGVPNEQFF. CDR3 DNA sequence: TGTGCCAGCAGCCCCGGGACAGGGGTTCCCAATGAGCAGTTCTTC.

The rearrangement joins TRBV11-2 to TRBJ2-5; 8 nucleotides align to TRBD2. Trimming took 5 bases from V and 2 from J; bases not matched to a gene: 7. Per germline, CDR1 SGHAT and CDR2 FQNNGV. This CDR3 is 15 amino acids long. CDR3: CASSLTPGGQETQYF. The CDR3 bases are TGTGCCAGCAGCCTGACCCCGGGAGGGCAAGAGACCCAGTACTTC.

The chain carries TRBV19 and TRBJ1-1, with a possible D match to TRBD1 (5 bases). CDR1 is LNHDA, CDR2 SQIVND, per germline (reference sequence). V was cut by 8 bases and J by 5 bases, with 15 bases left in between. The CDR3 is 13 amino acids. As DNA, the CDR3 is TGTGCCAGTTTACCCGGAGGGGAGACTGAAGCTTTCTTT. It is translated as CASLPGGETEAFF. The full variable domain, in which reference TRBV19 and TRBJ1-1 provide the parts outside the CDR3, is DGGITQSPKYLFRKEGQNVTLSCEQNLNHDAMYWYRQDPGQGLRLIYYSQIVNDFQKGDIAEGYSVSREKKESFPLTVTSAQKNPTAFYLCASLPGGETEAFFGQGTRLTVV.

This rearrangement joins TRBV5-1 to TRBJ2-5; 7 nucleotides align to TRBD1. V trimming: 4 bases; J trimming: 9 bases; junction bases outside the gene matches: 9. This CDR3 has 13 residues. Germline V CDR1 and CDR2: SGHRS, YFSETQ. This CDR3 is CASSTTGQGAQYF. The DNA for the CDR3 is TGCGCCAGCAGCACAACAGGGCAGGGGGCCCAGTACTTC.

This sequence joins TRBV5-1 and TRBJ2-7; weak D call: TRBD1 (6 bases). The germline gives CDR1 SGHRS, CDR2 YFSETQ. The CDR3 spans 14 residues. With 5 bases removed from V and 5 bases from J, the gap between germline ends came to 17 bases. The CDR3: CASSFSPGDDEQYF. In DNA form, the CDR3 reads TGCGCCAGCAGTTTCTCTCCAGGGGACGACGAGCAGTACTTC. Full variable domain (missing parts from reference TRBV5-1 and TRBJ2-7): KAGVTQTPRYLIKTRGQQVTLSCSPISGHRSVSWYQQTPGQGLQFLFEYFSETQRNKGNFPGRFSGRQFSNSRSEMNVSTLELGDSALYLCASSFSPGDDEQYFGPGTRLTVT.